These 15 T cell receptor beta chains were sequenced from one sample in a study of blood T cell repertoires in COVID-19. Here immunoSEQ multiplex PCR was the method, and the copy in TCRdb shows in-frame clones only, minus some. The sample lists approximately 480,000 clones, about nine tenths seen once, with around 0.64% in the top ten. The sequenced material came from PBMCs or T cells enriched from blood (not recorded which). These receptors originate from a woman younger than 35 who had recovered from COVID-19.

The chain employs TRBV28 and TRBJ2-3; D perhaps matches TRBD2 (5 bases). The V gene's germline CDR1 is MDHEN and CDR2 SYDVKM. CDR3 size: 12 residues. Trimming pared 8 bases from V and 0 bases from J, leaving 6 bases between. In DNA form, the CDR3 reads TGTGCCAGCGAGGGAAGCACAGATACGCAGTATTTT. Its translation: CASEGSTDTQYF. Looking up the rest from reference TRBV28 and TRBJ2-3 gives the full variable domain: DVKVTQSSRYLVKRTGEKVFLECVQDMDHENMFWYRQDPGLGLRLIYFSYDVKMKEKGDIPEGYSVSREKKERFSLILESASTNQTSMYLCASEGSTDTQYFGPGTRLTVL.

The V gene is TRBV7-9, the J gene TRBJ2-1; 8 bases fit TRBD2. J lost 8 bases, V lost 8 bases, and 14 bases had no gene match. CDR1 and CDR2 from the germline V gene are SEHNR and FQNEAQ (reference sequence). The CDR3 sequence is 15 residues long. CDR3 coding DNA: TGTGCCAGCGTACCACGGGGGGGCCGGATTCATGAGCAGTTCTTC. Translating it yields CASVPRGGRIHEQFF.

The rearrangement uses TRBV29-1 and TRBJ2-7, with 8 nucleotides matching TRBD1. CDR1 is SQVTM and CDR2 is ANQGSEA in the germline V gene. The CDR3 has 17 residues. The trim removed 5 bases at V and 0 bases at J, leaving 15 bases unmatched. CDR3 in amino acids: CSVPGQVLLLLSYEQYF. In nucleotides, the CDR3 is TGCAGCGTTCCGGGACAGGTACTACTGCTTCTCTCCTACGAGCAGTACTTC.

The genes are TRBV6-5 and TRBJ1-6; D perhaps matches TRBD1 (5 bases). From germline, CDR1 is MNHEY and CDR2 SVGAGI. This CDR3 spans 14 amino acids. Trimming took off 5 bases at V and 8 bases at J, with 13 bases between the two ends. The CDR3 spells CASSQQLGDSPLHF. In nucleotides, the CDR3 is TGTGCCAGCAGTCAACAGCTAGGGGATTCACCCCTCCACTTT.

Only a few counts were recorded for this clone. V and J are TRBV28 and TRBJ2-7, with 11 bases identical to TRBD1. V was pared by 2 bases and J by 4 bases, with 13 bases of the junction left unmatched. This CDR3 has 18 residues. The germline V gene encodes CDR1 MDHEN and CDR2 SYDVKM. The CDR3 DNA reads TGTGCCAGCAGTTTACAAGGACAGGGGGCGAATTGGGGATACGAGCAGTACTTC. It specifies CASSLQGQGANWGYEQYF.

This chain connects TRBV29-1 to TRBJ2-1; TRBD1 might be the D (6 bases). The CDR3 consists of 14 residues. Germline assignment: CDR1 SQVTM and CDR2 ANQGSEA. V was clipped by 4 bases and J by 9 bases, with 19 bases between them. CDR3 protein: CSVGGRGSPPEQFF. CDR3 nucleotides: TGCAGCGTTGGGGGGCGTGGTAGCCCCCCTGAGCAGTTCTTC.

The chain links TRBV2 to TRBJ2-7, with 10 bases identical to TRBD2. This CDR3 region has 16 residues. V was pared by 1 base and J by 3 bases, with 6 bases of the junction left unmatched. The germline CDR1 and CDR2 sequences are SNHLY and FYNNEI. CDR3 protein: CASSEGSGGGNYEQYF. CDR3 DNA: TGTGCCAGCAGTGAAGGCAGCGGGGGGGGAAACTACGAGCAGTACTTC.

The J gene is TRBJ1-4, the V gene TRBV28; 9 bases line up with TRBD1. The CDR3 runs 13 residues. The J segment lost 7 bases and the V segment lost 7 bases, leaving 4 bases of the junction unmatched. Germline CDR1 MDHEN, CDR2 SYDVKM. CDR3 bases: TGTGCCAGCATGGGACAGGGTACTGAAAAACTGTTTTTT. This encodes CASMGQGTEKLFF.

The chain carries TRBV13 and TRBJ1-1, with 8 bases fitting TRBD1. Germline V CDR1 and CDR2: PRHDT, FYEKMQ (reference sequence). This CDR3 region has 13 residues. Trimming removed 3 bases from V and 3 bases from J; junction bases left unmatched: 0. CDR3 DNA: TGTGCCAGCAGCTTGACAGGGGACACTGAAGCTTTCTTT. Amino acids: CASSLTGDTEAFF.

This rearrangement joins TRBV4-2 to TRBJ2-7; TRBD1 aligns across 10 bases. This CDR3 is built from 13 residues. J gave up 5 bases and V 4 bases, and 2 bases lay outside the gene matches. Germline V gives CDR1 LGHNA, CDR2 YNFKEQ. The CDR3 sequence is CASSRDRGDEQYF. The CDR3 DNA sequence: TGTGCCAGCAGCCGGGACAGGGGTGACGAGCAGTACTTC.

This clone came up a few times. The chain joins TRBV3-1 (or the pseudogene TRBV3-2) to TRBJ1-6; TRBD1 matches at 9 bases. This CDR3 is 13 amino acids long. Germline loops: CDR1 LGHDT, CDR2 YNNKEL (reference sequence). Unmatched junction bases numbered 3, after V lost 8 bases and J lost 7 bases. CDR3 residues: CASGQGPNSPLHF. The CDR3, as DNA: TGTGCCAGCGGACAGGGGCCCAATTCACCCCTCCACTTT.

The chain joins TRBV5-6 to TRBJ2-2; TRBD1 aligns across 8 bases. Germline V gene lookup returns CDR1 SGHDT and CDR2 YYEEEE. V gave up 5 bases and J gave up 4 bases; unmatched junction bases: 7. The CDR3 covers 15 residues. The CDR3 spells CASSRTGGGTGELFF. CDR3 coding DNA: TGTGCCAGCAGTCGAACAGGGGGTGGCACCGGGGAGCTGTTTTTT.

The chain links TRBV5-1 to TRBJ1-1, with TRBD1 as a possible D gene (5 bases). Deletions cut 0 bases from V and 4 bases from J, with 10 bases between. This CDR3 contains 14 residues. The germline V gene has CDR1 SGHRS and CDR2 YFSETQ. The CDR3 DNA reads TGCGCCAGCAGCTTGGCTGGAGGGGTCACTGAAGCTTTCTTT. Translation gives CASSLAGGVTEAFF.

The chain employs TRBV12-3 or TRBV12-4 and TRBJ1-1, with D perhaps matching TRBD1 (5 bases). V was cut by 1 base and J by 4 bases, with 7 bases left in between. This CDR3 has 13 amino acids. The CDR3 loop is CASSLGRVTEAFF. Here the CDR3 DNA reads TGTGCCAGCAGTTTAGGCAGGGTCACTGAAGCTTTCTTT.

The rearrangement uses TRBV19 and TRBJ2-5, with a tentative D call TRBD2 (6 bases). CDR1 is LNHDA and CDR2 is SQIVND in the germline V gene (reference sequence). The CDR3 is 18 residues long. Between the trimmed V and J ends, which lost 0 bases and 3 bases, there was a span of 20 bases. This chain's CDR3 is CASSIDGPSGPGEETQYF. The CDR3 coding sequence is TGTGCCAGTAGTATAGACGGTCCTTCCGGGCCGGGGGAAGAGACCCAGTACTTC. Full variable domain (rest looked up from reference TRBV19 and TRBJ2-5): DGGITQSPKYLFRKEGQNVTLSCEQNLNHDAMYWYRQDPGQGLRLIYYSQIVNDFQKGDIAEGYSVSREKKESFPLTVTSAQKNPTAFYLCASSIDGPSGPGEETQYFGPGTRLLVL.